Presented here are 14 T cell receptor beta chains from one specimen sequenced in a study of blood T cells in healthy people across ages. For the second PCR, which ran for 7 to 11 cycles, a sample-barcoded 5' primer and a J-beta primer mix were used. TCRdb independently ran MiXCR on the 5' RACE reads; one entry per CDR3 protein. The sample contains 650,000 to 950,000 distinct CDR3 sequences, around 43% of which appear only once. Source material: blood. Receptor source: a man aged 60 to 75 in good health.

A few counts support this clonotype. The chain employs TRBV5-5 and TRBJ1-2; D is unclear. This CDR3 region has 14 residues. Per the germline V gene, CDR1 is SGHKS and CDR2 is YYEKEE (reference sequence). V lost 4 bases to trimming and J lost 4 bases, with 14 bases between them. The CDR3 reads CASSPTWSSYGYTF. CDR3 DNA: TGTGCCAGCAGCCCGACTTGGTCCAGCTATGGCTACACCTTC.

The rearrangement uses TRBV5-1 and TRBJ1-5, with TRBD1 as a possible D gene (6 bases). This CDR3 has 13 residues. Germline CDR1 is SGHRS and CDR2 is YFSETQ. The V end was cut by 7 bases, the J end by 7 bases, with 15 bases between. The chain's CDR3 is CASAAGVGQPQHF. CDR3 nucleotide sequence: TGCGCCAGCGCGGCAGGGGTGGGCCAGCCCCAGCATTTT.

This chain joins TRBV6-5 and TRBJ2-1; 8 nucleotides agree with TRBD2. The closer fit of TRBJ2-7 to the DNA end suggests the J call may be wrong. CDR3 length equals 15 residues. Germline V gene sequence: CDR1 MNHEY, CDR2 SVGAGI. CDR3 nucleotides: TGTGCCAGCAGTTCGGGGGGGCCGTCCTACAATGAGCAGTACTTC. It specifies CASSSGGPSYNEQYF.

V is TRBV5-4 and J is TRBJ2-7; 7 bases line up with TRBD1. The last part of the DNA fits TRBJ2-5 better; the J call may be wrong. This CDR3 is 15 amino acids long. Looked up from germline, CDR1 is SGHNT and CDR2 is YYREEE (reference sequence). The CDR3 sequence is CASSLLVTGAETQYF. CDR3 nucleotides: TGTGCCAGCAGCTTGCTGGTAACAGGGGCGGAGACCCAGTACTTC.

The V call is TRBV5-6, the J call TRBJ1-1; weak D call: TRBD1 (5 bases). Germline values: CDR1 SGHDT, CDR2 YYEEEE. The CDR3 has 11 residues. The V end lost 1 base, the J end lost 9 bases, and 7 bases lay between the germline ends. CDR3 region: CASSLRGKAFF. CDR3 bases: TGTGCCAGCAGCTTGCGGGGGAAAGCTTTCTTT. The full variable domain, in which reference TRBV5-6 and TRBJ1-1 provide the parts outside the CDR3, is DAGVTQSPTHLIKTRGQQVTLRCSPKSGHDTVSWYQQALGQGPQFIFQYYEEEERQRGNFPDRFSGHQFPNYSSELNVNALLLGDSALYLCASSLRGKAFFGQGTRLTVV.

This clonotype appeared a few times. V usage is TRBV7-6 and J usage is TRBJ2-7; a weak D match, TRBD2 (5 bases). V was trimmed by 0 bases and J by 3 bases, leaving 9 bases between them. The CDR3 loop spans 14 amino acids. The V gene's germline CDR1 is SGHVS and CDR2 FNYEAQ. CDR3 region: CASSLATGFYEQYF. The CDR3 bases are TGTGCCAGCAGCTTAGCGACGGGGTTCTACGAGCAGTACTTC.

The gene calls are TRBV3-1 and TRBJ1-1, with D possibly being TRBD1 (5 bases). With 0 bases removed from V and 5 bases from J, the gap between germline ends came to 13 bases. Germline V gene lookup returns CDR1 LGHDT and CDR2 YNNKEL (reference sequence). The CDR3 is 15 residues long. CDR3 protein: CASSQDPRTRTEAFF. The CDR3 DNA reads TGTGCCAGCAGCCAAGATCCTAGGACACGGACTGAAGCTTTCTTT. Drawing the rest from reference TRBV3-1 and TRBJ1-1, the complete variable domain is DTAVSQTPKYLVTQMGNDKSIKCEQNLGHDTMYWYKQDSKKFLKIMFSYNNKELIINETVPNRFSPKSPDKAHLNLHINSLELGDSAVYFCASSQDPRTRTEAFFGQGTRLTVV.

The J gene is TRBJ2-1, the V gene TRBV2; D not resolved. The germline V gene has CDR1 SNHLY and CDR2 FYNNEI. V was cut by 3 bases and J by 6 bases, with 12 bases left in between. The CDR3 contains 14 residues. This chain's CDR3 is CASSDLLLTNEQFF. CDR3 bases: TGTGCCAGCAGTGATCTCTTACTAACCAATGAGCAGTTCTTC.

Of note for this clonotype: The junction departs from the called germline gene at one end, perhaps through a read error. The V and J genes are TRBV7-9 and TRBJ2-5; the D gene is possibly TRBD1 (6 bases). The J call is doubtful: the DNA matches TRBJ2-7 better. The germline V gene has CDR1 SEHNR and CDR2 FQNEAQ (reference sequence). This CDR3 spans 15 amino acids. The CDR3 sequence: CASSLVMYRDGEQYF. The CDR3 nucleotides read TGTGCCAGCAGTTTAGTTATGTACAGGGATGGCGAGCAGTACTTC.

Notes on this clonotype: An end of the junction differs from the germline gene, which may be a read error. The chain couples TRBV28 to TRBJ1-2, with D possibly matching TRBD1 (5 bases). This CDR3 has 14 residues. Germline V gene data show CDR1 as MDHEN and CDR2 as SYDVKM. The chain's CDR3 is CANSRGRTLYGYTF. The CDR3 DNA follows: TGTGCCAACAGTCGGGGCAGGACCCTCTATGGCTACACCTTC.

The chain carries TRBV29-1 and TRBJ2-5; TRBD2 is a possible D gene (6 bases). This CDR3 has 14 amino acids. Germline lookup yields CDR1 SQVTM and CDR2 ANQGSEA. Deletions cut 8 bases from V and 3 bases from J, with 19 bases between. For the CDR3, the DNA is TGCAGCATATTGCCCTTGGCGGGAAAAGAGACCCAGTACTTC. Its translation: CSILPLAGKETQYF.

V gene TRBV4-1 combines with J gene TRBJ1-2; D uncertain. The CDR3 is 14 residues long. The ends were cut back, 0 bases at V and 1 base at J, with 6 bases in the middle. Germline V gene sequence: CDR1 MGHRA, CDR2 YSYEKL. In DNA, the CDR3 is TGCGCCAGCAGCCAAGATGTGGGTAACTATGGCTACACCTTC. It encodes CASSQDVGNYGYTF.

This clonotype was seen a few times. The CDR3 DNA sequence: TGTGCCAGCAGCCCGGGACTAGCGATGGAGACCCAGTACTTC. It yields the protein CASSPGLAMETQYF. This chain uses TRBV5-4 with TRBJ2-5; 10 bases agree with TRBD2. J was trimmed by 5 bases and V by 4 bases; bases with no gene match: 5. CDR3 length equals 14 residues. CDR1 is SGHNT, CDR2 YYREEE, per germline (reference sequence).

V gene TRBV5-1 combines with J gene TRBJ2-3, with D possibly TRBD1 on 7 matching bases. CDR3 length: 13 amino acids. Germline V gene sequence: CDR1 SGHRS, CDR2 YFSETQ. The germline V and J ends were trimmed by 3 bases and 8 bases, with 13 bases remaining between them. Here the CDR3 reads CASSYRGGGTQYF. Written as DNA, the CDR3 is TGCGCCAGCAGCTACAGGGGAGGAGGTACGCAGTATTTT.